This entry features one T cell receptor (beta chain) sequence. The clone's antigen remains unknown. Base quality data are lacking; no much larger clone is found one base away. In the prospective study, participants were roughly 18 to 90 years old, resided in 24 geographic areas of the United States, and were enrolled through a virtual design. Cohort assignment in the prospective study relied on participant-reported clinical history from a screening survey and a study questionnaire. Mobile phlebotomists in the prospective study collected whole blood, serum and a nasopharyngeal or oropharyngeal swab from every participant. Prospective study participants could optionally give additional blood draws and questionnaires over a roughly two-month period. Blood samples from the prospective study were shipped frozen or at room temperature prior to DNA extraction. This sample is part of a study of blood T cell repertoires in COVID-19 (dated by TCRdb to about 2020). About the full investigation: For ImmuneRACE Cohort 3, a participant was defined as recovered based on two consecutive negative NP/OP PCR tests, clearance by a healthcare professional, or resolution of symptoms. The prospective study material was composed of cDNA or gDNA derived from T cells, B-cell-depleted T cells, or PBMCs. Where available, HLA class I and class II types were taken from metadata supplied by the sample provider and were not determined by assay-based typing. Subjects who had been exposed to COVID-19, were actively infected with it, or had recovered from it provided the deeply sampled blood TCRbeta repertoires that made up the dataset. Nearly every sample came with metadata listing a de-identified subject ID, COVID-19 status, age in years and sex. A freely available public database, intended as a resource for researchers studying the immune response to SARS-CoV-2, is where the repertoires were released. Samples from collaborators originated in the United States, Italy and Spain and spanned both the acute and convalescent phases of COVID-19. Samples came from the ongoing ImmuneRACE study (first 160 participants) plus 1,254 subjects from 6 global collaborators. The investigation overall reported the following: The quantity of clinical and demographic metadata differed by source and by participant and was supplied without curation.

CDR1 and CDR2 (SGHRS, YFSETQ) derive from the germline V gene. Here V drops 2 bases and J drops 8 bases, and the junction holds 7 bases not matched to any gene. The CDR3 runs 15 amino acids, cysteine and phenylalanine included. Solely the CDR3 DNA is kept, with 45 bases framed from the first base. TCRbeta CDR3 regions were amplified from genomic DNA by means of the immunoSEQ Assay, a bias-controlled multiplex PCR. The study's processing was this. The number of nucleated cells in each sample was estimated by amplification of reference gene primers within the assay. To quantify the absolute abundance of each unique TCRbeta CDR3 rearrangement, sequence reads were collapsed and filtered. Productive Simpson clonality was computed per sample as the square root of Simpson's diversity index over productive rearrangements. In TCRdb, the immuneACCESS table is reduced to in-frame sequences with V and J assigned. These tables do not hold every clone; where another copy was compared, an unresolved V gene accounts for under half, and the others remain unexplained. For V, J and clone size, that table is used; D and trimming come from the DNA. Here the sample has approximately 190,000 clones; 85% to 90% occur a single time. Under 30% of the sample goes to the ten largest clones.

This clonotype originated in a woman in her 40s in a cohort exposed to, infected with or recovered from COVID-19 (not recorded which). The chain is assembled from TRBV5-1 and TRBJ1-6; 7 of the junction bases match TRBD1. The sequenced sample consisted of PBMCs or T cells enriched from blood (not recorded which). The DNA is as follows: TGCGCCAGCAGCTTTAGAGGGGGCGTGGATTCACCCCTCCACTTT. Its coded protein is CASSFRGGVDSPLHF.